This T cell receptor (beta chain) was found in a study of blood T cells in healthy people across ages. Whole-study findings and limits: More naive CD4+ cells and higher diversity marked long-lived donors relative to aged donors.

A sample-barcoded 5' primer and a J-beta primer mix were used in a second PCR of roughly 7 to 11 cycles. Every cDNA molecule bore a tag from a template-switch adaptor containing 12 random nucleotides. TCRdb reprocessed the 5' RACE reads with MiXCR, giving one entry per CDR3 protein. The table lists over 1,300,000 distinct CDR3 sequences, approximately 63% of them singletons, with roughly 6.3% in the top ten. CDR1 is SGDLS and CDR2 is YYNGEE in the germline V gene. The CDR3 runs 16 residues. Germline trimming cut 3 bases from V and 2 bases from J; bases unmatched to any gene: 8. Donors each provided 8 to 10 milliliters of peripheral blood. Worth noting for this clonotype: No antigen is known for it.

J is TRBJ1-5 and V is TRBV9, with TRBD1 matching 7 bases. The sample consisted of blood. The origin of this receptor is a man in his late teens or twenties in good health. The CDR3 DNA is TGTGCCAGCAGCGAGGGAGGGGGCATGGGCAATCAGCCCCAGCATTTT. Amino acid sequence: CASSEGGGMGNQPQHF.